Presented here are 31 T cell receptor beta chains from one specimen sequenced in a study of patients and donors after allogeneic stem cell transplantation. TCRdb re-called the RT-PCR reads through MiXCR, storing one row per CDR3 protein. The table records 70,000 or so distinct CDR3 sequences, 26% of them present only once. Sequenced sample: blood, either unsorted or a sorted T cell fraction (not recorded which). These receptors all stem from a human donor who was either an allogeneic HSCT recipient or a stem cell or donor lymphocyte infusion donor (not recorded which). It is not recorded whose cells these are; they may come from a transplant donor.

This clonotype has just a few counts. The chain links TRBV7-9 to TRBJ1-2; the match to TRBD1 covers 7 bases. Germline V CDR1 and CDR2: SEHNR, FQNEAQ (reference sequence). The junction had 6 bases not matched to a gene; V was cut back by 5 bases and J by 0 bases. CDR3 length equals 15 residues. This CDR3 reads CASSNGQVANYGYTF. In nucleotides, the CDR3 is TGTGCCAGCAGCAATGGACAGGTAGCTAACTATGGCTACACCTTC.

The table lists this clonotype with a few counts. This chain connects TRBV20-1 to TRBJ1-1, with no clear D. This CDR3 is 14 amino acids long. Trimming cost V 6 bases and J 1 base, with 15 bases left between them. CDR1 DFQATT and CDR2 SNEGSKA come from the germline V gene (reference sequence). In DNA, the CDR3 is TGCAGTGCCCCAGACGGGCTCGGGAACACTGAAGCTTTCTTT. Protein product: CSAPDGLGNTEAFF.

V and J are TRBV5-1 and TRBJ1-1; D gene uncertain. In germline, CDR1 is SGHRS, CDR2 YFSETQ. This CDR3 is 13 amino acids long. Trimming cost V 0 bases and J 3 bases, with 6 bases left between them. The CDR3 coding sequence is TGCGCCAGCAGCTTGGACCAGTACACTGAAGCTTTCTTT. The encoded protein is CASSLDQYTEAFF.

The CDR3 loop is CASSLGSAGSTYTEAFF. CDR3 nucleotide sequence: TGTGCCAGCAGCTTGGGGTCGGCAGGGAGTACCTACACTGAAGCTTTCTTT. The V gene is TRBV5-5, the J gene TRBJ1-1; TRBD1 is a possible D gene (5 bases). The V and J ends lost 0 bases and 3 bases respectively, with 18 bases between them. Germline CDR1 reads SGHKS; CDR2 reads YYEKEE (reference sequence). The CDR3 is 17 amino acids.

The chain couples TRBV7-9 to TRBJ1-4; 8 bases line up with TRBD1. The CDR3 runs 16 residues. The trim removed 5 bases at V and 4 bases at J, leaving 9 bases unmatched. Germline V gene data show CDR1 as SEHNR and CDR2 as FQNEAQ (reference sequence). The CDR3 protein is CASSLPGGSGNEKLFF. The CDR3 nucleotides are TGTGCCAGCAGCCTCCCAGGGGGCTCGGGTAATGAAAAACTGTTTTTT.

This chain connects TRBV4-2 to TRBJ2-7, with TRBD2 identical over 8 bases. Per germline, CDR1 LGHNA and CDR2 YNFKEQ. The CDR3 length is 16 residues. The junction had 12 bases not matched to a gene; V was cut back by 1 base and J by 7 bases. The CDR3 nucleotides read TGTGCCAGCAGCCAAGTCATAGCGGGAAGAGGAGGAGAGCAGTACTTC. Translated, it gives CASSQVIAGRGGEQYF.

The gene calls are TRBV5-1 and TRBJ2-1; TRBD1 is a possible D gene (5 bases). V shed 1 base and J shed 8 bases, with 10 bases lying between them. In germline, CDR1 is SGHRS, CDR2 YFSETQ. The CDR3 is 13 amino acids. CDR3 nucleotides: TGCGCCAGCAGCTTGCTGGTAGGGGATGAGCAGTTCTTC. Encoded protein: CASSLLVGDEQFF.

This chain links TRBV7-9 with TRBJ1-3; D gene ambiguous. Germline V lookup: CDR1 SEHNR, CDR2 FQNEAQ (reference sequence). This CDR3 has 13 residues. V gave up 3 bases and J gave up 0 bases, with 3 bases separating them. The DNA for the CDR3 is TGTGCCAGCAGCTTGGACTCTGGAAACACCATATATTTT. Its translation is CASSLDSGNTIYF.

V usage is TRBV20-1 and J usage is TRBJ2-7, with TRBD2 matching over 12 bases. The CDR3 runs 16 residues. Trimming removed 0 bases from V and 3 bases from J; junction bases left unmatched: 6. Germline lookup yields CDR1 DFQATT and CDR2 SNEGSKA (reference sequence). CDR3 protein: CSARDQLAGGSYEQYF. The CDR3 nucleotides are TGCAGTGCTAGAGACCAACTAGCGGGAGGCAGCTACGAGCAGTACTTC.

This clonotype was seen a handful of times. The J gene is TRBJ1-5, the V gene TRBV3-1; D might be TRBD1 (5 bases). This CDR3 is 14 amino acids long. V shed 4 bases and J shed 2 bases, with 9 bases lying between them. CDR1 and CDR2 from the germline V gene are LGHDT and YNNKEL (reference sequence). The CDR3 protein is CASSRRQCNQPQHF. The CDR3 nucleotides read TGTGCCAGCAGCCGTAGACAGTGCAATCAGCCCCAGCATTTT.

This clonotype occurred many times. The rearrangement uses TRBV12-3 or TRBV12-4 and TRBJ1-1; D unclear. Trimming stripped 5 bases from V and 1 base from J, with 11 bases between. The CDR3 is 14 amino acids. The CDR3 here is CASSPLWGNTEAFF. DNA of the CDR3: TGTGCCAGCAGTCCTCTCTGGGGGAACACTGAAGCTTTCTTT.

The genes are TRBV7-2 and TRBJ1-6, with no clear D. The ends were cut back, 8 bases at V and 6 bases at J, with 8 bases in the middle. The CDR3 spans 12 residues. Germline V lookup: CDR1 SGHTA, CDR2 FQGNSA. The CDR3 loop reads CASGPFNSPLHF. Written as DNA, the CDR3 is TGTGCCAGCGGGCCTTTTAATTCACCCCTCCACTTT.

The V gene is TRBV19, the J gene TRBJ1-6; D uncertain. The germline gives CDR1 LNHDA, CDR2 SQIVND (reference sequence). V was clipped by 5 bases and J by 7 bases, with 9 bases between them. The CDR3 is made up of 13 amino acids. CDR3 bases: TGTGCCAGTAGTTGGTCTGGGAATTCACCCCTCCACTTT. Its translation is CASSWSGNSPLHF.

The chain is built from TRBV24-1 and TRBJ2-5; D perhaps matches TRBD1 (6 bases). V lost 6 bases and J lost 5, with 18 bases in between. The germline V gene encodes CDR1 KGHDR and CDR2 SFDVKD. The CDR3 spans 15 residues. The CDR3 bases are TGTGCCACCAGTCCTGGACAGCCAGGGTTGGAGACCCAGTACTTC. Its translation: CATSPGQPGLETQYF.

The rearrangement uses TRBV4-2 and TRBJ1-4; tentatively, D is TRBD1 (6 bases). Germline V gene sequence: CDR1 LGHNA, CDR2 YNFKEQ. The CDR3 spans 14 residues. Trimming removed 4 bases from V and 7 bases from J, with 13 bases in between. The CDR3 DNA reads TGTGCCAGCAGCCCGGGGGCGCGTAGTGAAAAACTGTTTTTT. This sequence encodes CASSPGARSEKLFF.

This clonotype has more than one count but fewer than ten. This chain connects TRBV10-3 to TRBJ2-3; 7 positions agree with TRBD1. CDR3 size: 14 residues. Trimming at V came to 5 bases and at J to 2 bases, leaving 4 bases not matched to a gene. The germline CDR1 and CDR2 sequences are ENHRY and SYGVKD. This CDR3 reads CAISWDRNTDTQYF. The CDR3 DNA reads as TGTGCCATCAGTTGGGACAGAAACACAGATACGCAGTATTTT.

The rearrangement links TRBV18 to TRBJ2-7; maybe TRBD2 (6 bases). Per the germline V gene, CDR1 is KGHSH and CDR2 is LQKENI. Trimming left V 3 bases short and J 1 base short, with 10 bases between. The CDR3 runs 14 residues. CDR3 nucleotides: TGTGCCAGCTCACCCAACGGGGGTTCCTACGAGCAGTACTTC. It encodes CASSPNGGSYEQYF.

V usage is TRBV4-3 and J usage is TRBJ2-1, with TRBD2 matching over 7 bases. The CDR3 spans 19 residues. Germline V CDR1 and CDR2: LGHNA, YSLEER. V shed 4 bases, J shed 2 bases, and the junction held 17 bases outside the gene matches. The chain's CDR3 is CASSRGTGTTGAAYNEQFF. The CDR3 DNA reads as TGCGCCAGCAGCCGAGGAACCGGGACTACCGGGGCTGCCTACAATGAGCAGTTCTTC.

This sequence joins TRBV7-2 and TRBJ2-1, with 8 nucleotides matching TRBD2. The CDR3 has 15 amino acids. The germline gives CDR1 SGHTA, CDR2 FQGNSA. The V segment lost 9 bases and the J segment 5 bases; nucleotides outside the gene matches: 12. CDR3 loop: CASSDPGLDHNEQFF. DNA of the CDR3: TGTGCCAGTTCTGATCCGGGACTAGACCACAATGAGCAGTTCTTC. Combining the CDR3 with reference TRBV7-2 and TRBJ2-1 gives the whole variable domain GAGVSQSPSNKVTEKGKDVELRCDPISGHTALYWYRQSLGQGLEFLIYFQGNSAPDKSGLPSDRFSAERTGGSVSTLTIQRTQQEDSAVYLCASSDPGLDHNEQFFGPGTRLTVL.

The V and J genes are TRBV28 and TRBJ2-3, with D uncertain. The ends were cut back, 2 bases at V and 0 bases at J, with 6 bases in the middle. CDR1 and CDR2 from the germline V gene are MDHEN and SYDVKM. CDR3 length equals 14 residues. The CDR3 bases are TGTGCCAGCAGTTTAGGAGACAGCACAGATACGCAGTATTTT. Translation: CASSLGDSTDTQYF.

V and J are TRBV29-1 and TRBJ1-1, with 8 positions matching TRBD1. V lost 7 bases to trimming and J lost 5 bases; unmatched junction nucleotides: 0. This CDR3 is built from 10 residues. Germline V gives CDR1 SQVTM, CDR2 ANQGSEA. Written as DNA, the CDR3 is TGCAGCGGGGACAGGACTGAAGCTTTCTTT. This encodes CSGDRTEAFF.

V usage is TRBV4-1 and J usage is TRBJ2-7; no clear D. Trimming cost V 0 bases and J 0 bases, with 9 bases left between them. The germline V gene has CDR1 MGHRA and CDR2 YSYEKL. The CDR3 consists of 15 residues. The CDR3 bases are TGCGCCAGCAGCCAAGAGTACGGAGACTCCTACGAGCAGTACTTC. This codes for CASSQEYGDSYEQYF.

The DNA of the CDR3 is TGTGCCACCAGCAGAGATAGTGGGACAGGGGGCAACAAGCAGTACTTC. This translates into CATSRDSGTGGNKQYF. The chain has TRBV15 and TRBJ2-7; the match to TRBD1 covers 12 bases. There are 16 residues in the CDR3. With 0 bases clipped from V and 8 bases from J, the junction kept 8 bases outside the gene matches. The germline CDR1 and CDR2 sequences are LNHNV and YYDKDF (reference sequence).

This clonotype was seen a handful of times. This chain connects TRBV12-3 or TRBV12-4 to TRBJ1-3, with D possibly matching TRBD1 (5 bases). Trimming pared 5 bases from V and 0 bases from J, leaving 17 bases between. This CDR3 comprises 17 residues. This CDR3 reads CASSPTGERSSGNTIYF. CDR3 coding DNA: TGTGCCAGCAGTCCCACAGGAGAACGGAGCTCTGGAAACACCATATATTTT.

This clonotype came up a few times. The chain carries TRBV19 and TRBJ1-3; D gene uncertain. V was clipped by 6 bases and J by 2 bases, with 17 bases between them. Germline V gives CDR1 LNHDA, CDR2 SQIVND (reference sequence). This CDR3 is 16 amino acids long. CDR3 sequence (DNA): TGTGCCAGTAGCACAAGGCGACTCAGCGCTGGAAACACCATATATTTT. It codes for CASSTRRLSAGNTIYF.

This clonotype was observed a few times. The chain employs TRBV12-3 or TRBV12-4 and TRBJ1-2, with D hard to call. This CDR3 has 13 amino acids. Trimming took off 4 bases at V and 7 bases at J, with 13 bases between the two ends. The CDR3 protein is CASSYLKEGGYTF. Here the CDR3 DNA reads TGTGCCAGCAGTTACCTCAAAGAGGGTGGCTACACCTTC.

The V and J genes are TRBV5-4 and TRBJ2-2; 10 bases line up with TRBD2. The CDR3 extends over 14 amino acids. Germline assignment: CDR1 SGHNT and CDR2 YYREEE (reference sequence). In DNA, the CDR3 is TGTGCAGGGGTAGCGGGAGGAGGAACCGGGGAGCTGTTTTTT. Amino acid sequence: CAGVAGGGTGELFF. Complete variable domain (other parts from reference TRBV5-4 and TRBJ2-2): ETGVTQSPTHLIKTRGQQVTLRCSSQSGHNTVSWYQQALGQGPQFIFQYYREEENGRGNFPPRFSGLQFPNYSSELNVNALELDDSALYLCAGVAGGGTGELFFGEGSRLTVL.

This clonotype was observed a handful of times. The CDR3: CASSRPTANTEAFF. As DNA, the CDR3 is TGTGCCAGCAGCCGCCCGACAGCGAACACTGAAGCTTTCTTT. The V and J genes are TRBV13 and TRBJ1-1; weak D call: TRBD1 (5 bases). The V end was cut by 5 bases, the J end by 1 base, with 11 bases between. The CDR3 consists of 14 residues. Germline V gene lookup returns CDR1 PRHDT and CDR2 FYEKMQ (reference sequence).

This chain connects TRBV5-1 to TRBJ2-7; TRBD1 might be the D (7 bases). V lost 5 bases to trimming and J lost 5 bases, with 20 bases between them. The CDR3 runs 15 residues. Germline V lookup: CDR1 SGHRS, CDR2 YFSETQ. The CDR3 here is CASSQMTGRENEQYF. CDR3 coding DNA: TGCGCCAGCAGTCAAATGACAGGGCGGGAAAACGAGCAGTACTTC.

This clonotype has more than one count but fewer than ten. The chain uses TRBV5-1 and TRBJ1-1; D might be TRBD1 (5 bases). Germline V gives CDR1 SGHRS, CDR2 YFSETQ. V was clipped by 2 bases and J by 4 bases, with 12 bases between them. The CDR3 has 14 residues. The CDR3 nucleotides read TGCGCCAGCAGCTTCGTAGGGGATGGCACTGAAGCTTTCTTT. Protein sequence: CASSFVGDGTEAFF.

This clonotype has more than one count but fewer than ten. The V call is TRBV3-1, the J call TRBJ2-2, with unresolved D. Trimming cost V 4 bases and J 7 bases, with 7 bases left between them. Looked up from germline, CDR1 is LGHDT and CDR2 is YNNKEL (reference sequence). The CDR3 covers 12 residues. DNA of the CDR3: TGTGCCAGCAGCCCAGGAGTCGGGGAGCTGTTTTTT. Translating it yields CASSPGVGELFF.